Listed below are T cell receptor beta chains from one sample, sequenced in a study of shared clonotypes between healthy human individuals. Libraries were prepared by immunoSEQ multiplex PCR; TCRdb keeps only in-frame clonotypes and omits some of them. This sample has about 1,500,000 clones; around 97% occur once, and the top ten carry approximately 1.1%. Specimen: naive CD4+ T cells sorted from blood. Every receptor here comes from a man aged 25 to 40 in good health. Both conserved end residues are trimmed from each CDR3. Each record gives: V gene, J gene, CDR3 protein.

V: TRBV19; J: TRBJ2-2; CDR3: AGQGAGNTGELF
V: TRBV6-4; J: TRBJ2-2; CDR3: ASSVRLAGFSNTGELF
V: TRBV9; J: TRBJ2-3; CDR3: ASSVASGSDTQY
V: TRBV5-4; J: TRBJ2-5; CDR3: ASSRTVGQETQY
V: TRBV18; J: TRBJ1-5; CDR3: ASSPGDNQPQH
V: TRBV28; J: TRBJ1-2; CDR3: ASSLRLGQWSGYT
V: TRBV4-1; J: TRBJ2-5; CDR3: ASSQEDQGMETQY
V: TRBV18; J: TRBJ2-2; CDR3: ASSENYRGGKRKAGELF
V: TRBV12-5; J: TRBJ2-3; CDR3: ASGLTQGLQSTDTQY
V: TRBV9; J: TRBJ1-3; CDR3: ASSATGNTIY
V: TRBV2; J: TRBJ2-1; CDR3: ASGGGQIYNEQF
V: TRBV15; J: TRBJ2-3; CDR3: ATRTRQGTDTQY
V: TRBV2; J: TRBJ1-4; CDR3: ASSVMGAGEKLF
V: TRBV12-2; J: TRBJ2-1; CDR3: ASRSPPGTYNEQF
V: TRBV28; J: TRBJ2-7; CDR3: ASSRTTSGRARGDYEQY
V: TRBV6-6; J: TRBJ2-2; CDR3: ASTGTGFSAGELF
V: TRBV13; J: TRBJ2-7; CDR3: ASSLPQPGQGNEQY
V: TRBV6-6; J: TRBJ2-3; CDR3: ASTPSPVATQY
V: TRBV25-1; J: TRBJ2-1; CDR3: ASSRTGGRYNEQF
V: TRBV6-6; J: TRBJ1-1; CDR3: ASSQQSPGGTEAF
V: TRBV2; J: TRBJ2-5; CDR3: ASSPLTEQETQY
V: TRBV7-9; J: TRBJ2-1; CDR3: ASIPSGERGKFDEQF
V: TRBV28; J: TRBJ2-1; CDR3: ASNVGAGGTWGEQF
V: TRBV6-1; J: TRBJ2-3; CDR3: ASSEALGRGSTDTQY
V: TRBV15; J: TRBJ2-1; CDR3: ATRGGGAYNEQF
V: TRBV6-5; J: TRBJ2-5; CDR3: ASSTRLAGGETQY
V: TRBV5-6; J: TRBJ1-4; CDR3: ASSLTGVDEKLF
V: TRBV10-3; J: TRBJ1-4; CDR3: AISESAGAVEKLF
V: TRBV7-9; J: TRBJ2-1; CDR3: ASSLGAGGYNEQF
V: TRBV18; J: TRBJ2-1; CDR3: ASSPGQGGNNEQF
V: TRBV2; J: TRBJ2-3; CDR3: ASSVVVGAGGTDTQY
V: TRBV6-1; J: TRBJ1-5; CDR3: ASSIDRGNQPQH
V: TRBV2; J: TRBJ2-7; CDR3: ASGQDRVYEQY
V: TRBV10-2; J: TRBJ2-1; CDR3: ASSESGGIPSSNEQF
V: TRBV5-6; J: TRBJ1-2; CDR3: ASSFGRNNYGYT
V: TRBV5-1; J: TRBJ2-1; CDR3: ASSLGGRGGGEQF
V: TRBV9; J: TRBJ2-6; CDR3: ASSPLGGVGANVLT
V: TRBV10-3; J: TRBJ2-1; CDR3: AIGADPNEQF
V: TRBV7-7; J: TRBJ2-3; CDR3: ASSILQGTDTQY
V: TRBV28; J: TRBJ2-5; CDR3: ASKKGSETQY
V: TRBV5-1; J: TRBJ2-7; CDR3: ASSLVGQGHEQY
V: TRBV5-4; J: TRBJ2-1; CDR3: ASGRRDNEQF
V: TRBV6-5; J: TRBJ1-5; CDR3: ASRTTGTTNQPQH
V: TRBV27; J: TRBJ2-6; CDR3: ASSQTKANVLT
V: TRBV29-1; J: TRBJ2-1; CDR3: STRDRGPYNEQF
V: TRBV19; J: TRBJ2-7; CDR3: ASSLGQGADEQY